The 9 T cell receptor beta chains reported below all come from one sample, sequenced in a study of blood T cell repertoires in COVID-19. Measured with immunoSEQ multiplex PCR; TCRdb has only the in-frame clones, and not every one. The table records 45,000 to 55,000 clones, 90% of them present only once. Source material: peripheral blood. The origin of the receptors is a human donor in a cohort sampled during active COVID-19.

V and J are TRBV7-9 and TRBJ2-1, with TRBD2 identical over 11 bases. The junction had 4 bases not matched to a gene; V was cut back by 1 base and J by 8 bases. This CDR3 has 15 residues. Germline V gene sequence: CDR1 SEHNR, CDR2 FQNEAQ (reference sequence). As DNA, the CDR3 is TGTGCCAGCAGCTTAGTTCTTAGCGGGAGGGATGAGCAGTTCTTC. This encodes CASSLVLSGRDEQFF. The full variable domain, in which reference TRBV7-9 and TRBJ2-1 provide the parts outside the CDR3, is DTGVSQNPRHKITKRGQNVTFRCDPISEHNRLYWYRQTLGQGPEFLTYFQNEAQLEKSRLLSDRFSAERPKGSFSTLEIQRTEQGDSAMYLCASSLVLSGRDEQFFGPGTRLTVL.

The chain combines TRBV5-1 with TRBJ2-5, with 7 bases fitting TRBD2. The germline V gene encodes CDR1 SGHRS and CDR2 YFSETQ. The CDR3 covers 16 residues. Trimming at V came to 0 bases and at J to 11 bases, leaving 16 bases not matched to a gene. The CDR3 DNA follows: TGCGCCAGCAGCTTGGTTTCGGGAGGTCCATCCTCCGGGCAGTACTTC. Its translation: CASSLVSGGPSSGQYF. Supplemented by reference TRBV5-1 and TRBJ2-5, the full variable domain reads KAGVTQTPRYLIKTRGQQVTLSCSPISGHRSVSWYQQTPGQGLQFLFEYFSETQRNKGNFPGRFSGRQFSNSRSEMNVSTLELGDSALYLCASSLVSGGPSSGQYFGPGTRLLVL.

V and J are TRBV7-6 and TRBJ2-3, with 16 bases lining up with TRBD2. Unmatched junction bases numbered 13, after V lost 5 bases and J lost 5 bases. This CDR3 is built from 19 residues. Germline CDR1 reads SGHVS; CDR2 reads FNYEAQ. CDR3 sequence reads: CASSPRTGLAGGQIDTQYF. CDR3 nucleotides: TGTGCCAGCAGCCCGCGCACGGGACTAGCGGGAGGGCAGATAGATACGCAGTATTTT.

This chain uses TRBV3-1 (or the pseudogene TRBV3-2) with TRBJ1-2; D possibly corresponds to TRBD1 (6 bases). The germline V gene has CDR1 LGHDT and CDR2 YNNKEL (reference sequence). Trimming cost V 1 base and J 2 bases, with 8 bases left between them. This CDR3 region has 14 residues. This CDR3 is CASSQGTENYGYTF. For the CDR3, the DNA is TGTGCCAGCAGCCAAGGGACAGAGAACTATGGCTACACCTTC.

The chain couples TRBV5-1 to TRBJ1-1; D gene uncertain. The germline V and J ends were trimmed by 3 bases and 0 bases, with 9 bases remaining between them. Germline CDR1 and CDR2: SGHRS and YFSETQ. The CDR3 extends over 14 amino acids. This CDR3 reads CASSSGLMNTEAFF. CDR3 sequence (DNA): TGCGCCAGCAGCTCCGGTCTTATGAACACTGAAGCTTTCTTT. The variable domain in full, with the rest retrieved from reference TRBV5-1 and TRBJ1-1, is KAGVTQTPRYLIKTRGQQVTLSCSPISGHRSVSWYQQTPGQGLQFLFEYFSETQRNKGNFPGRFSGRQFSNSRSEMNVSTLELGDSALYLCASSSGLMNTEAFFGQGTRLTVV.

V usage is TRBV9 and J usage is TRBJ2-7, with D tentatively TRBD1 (6 bases). V lost 3 bases and J 5 bases, leaving 9 bases between the germline ends. This CDR3 comprises 12 residues. The germline gives CDR1 SGDLS, CDR2 YYNGEE. CDR3 in DNA: TGTGCCAGCAGCGGGGACACTAACGAGCAGTACTTC. Amino acid sequence: CASSGDTNEQYF.

J is TRBJ1-1 and V is TRBV28; 8 bases align to TRBD1. The CDR3 totals 14 residues. The junction had 7 bases not matched to a gene; V was cut back by 5 bases and J by 5 bases. Germline assignment: CDR1 MDHEN and CDR2 SYDVKM. CDR3 sequence (DNA): TGTGCCAGCAGTATCAGGGGGCTGGGGACTGAAGCTTTCTTT. Protein: CASSIRGLGTEAFF. Full variable domain (remainder filled in from reference TRBV28 and TRBJ1-1): DVKVTQSSRYLVKRTGEKVFLECVQDMDHENMFWYRQDPGLGLRLIYFSYDVKMKEKGDIPEGYSVSREKKERFSLILESASTNQTSMYLCASSIRGLGTEAFFGQGTRLTVV.

The V and J genes are TRBV28 and TRBJ1-5; D possibly corresponds to TRBD1 (5 bases). V dropped 4 bases and J dropped 5 bases, with 15 bases sitting between them. Germline loops: CDR1 MDHEN, CDR2 SYDVKM. This CDR3 is 15 amino acids long. The CDR3 region has the DNA TGTGCCAGCAGTTCCGGGGGGACGAGAGATCAGCCCCAGCATTTT. This codes for CASSSGGTRDQPQHF.

The genes are TRBV5-1 and TRBJ2-7; 7 nucleotides line up with TRBD1. This CDR3 is 13 amino acids long. With 1 base clipped from V and 3 bases from J, the junction kept 1 base outside the gene matches. CDR1 and CDR2 from the germline V gene are SGHRS and YFSETQ. The CDR3 DNA reads as TGCGCCAGCAGCTTGCGACAGGGCTACGAGCAGTACTTC. This sequence encodes CASSLRQGYEQYF.